These 16 T cell receptor beta chains originate from one sample sequenced in a study of early T cells in non-severe SARS-CoV-2 infection (dated by TCRdb to the early 2020s). Library method: 5' RACE. For sequencing, a NextSeq 500 was employed. TCRdb cleaned the public reads at Q25 with fastp, built clones with MiXCR and kept in-frame beta chains. Each entry is one CDR3 protein sequence, shown with its most common DNA and genes. The sample records roughly 29,000 distinct CDR3 sequences, 5.3% of which are singletons. Of the sample, 4% to 5.5% falls within the top ten clones. Material for sequencing was whole blood. The receptor set was obtained from an adult who was a healthcare worker with PCR-confirmed SARS-CoV-2 infection or an uninfected control (not recorded which).

This clonotype turned up a few times. This chain connects TRBV7-9 to TRBJ2-5; no reliable D call. CDR3 length: 12 residues. Germline V gives CDR1 SEHNR, CDR2 FQNEAQ (reference sequence). The V gene lost 2 bases and the J gene lost 5 bases, with 6 bases spanning the gap. In nucleotides, the CDR3 is TGTGCCAGCAGCTTATCCGCTGAGACCCAGTACTTC. It encodes CASSLSAETQYF.

There are many counts of this clonotype. This chain links TRBV29-1 with TRBJ1-1; 10 bases line up with TRBD1. CDR3 length: 13 residues. Trimming took 4 bases from V and 6 from J; bases not matched to a gene: 5. CDR1 is SQVTM and CDR2 is ANQGSEA in the germline V gene. CDR3 sequence (DNA): TGCAGCGTTGGGACAGGGGGTCTGGCTGAAGCTTTCTTT. Its protein product is CSVGTGGLAEAFF.

This clonotype was found many times. This chain links TRBV28 with TRBJ2-1; no clear D. V was clipped by 2 bases and J by 1 base, with 9 bases between them. Germline CDR1 MDHEN, CDR2 SYDVKM. The CDR3 covers 15 residues. CDR3 amino acids: CASSLQDRSYNEQFF. DNA for the CDR3: TGTGCCAGCAGTTTACAGGATCGTTCCTACAATGAGCAGTTCTTC.

Points on this clonotype: One base away lies a much larger clone, so this may be a sequencing read error. This chain links TRBV7-2 with TRBJ2-1; D is possibly TRBD1 or TRBD2 (5 bases each). Looked up from germline, CDR1 is SGHTA and CDR2 is FQGNSA. The CDR3 is 12 residues long. This CDR3 is CVSSLRGLEQFF. Here the CDR3 DNA reads TGTGTCAGCAGCTTGAGGGGTTTAGAGCAGTTCTTC. Full variable domain (outside the CDR3, taken from reference TRBV7-2 and TRBJ2-1): GAGVSQSPSNKVTEKGKDVELRCDPISGHTALYWYRQSLGQGLEFLIYFQGNSAPDKSGLPSDRFSAERTGGSVSTLTIQRTQQEDSAVYLCVSSLRGLEQFFGPGTRLTVL.

The table lists this clonotype with many counts. The chain uses TRBV6-5 and TRBJ2-3; TRBD1 is a possible D gene (6 bases). The CDR3 totals 17 residues. Germline V gives CDR1 MNHEY, CDR2 SVGAGI. Trimming stripped 3 bases from V and 6 bases from J, with 22 bases between. In DNA form, the CDR3 reads TGTGCCAGCAGTTATCTCACCAGCGGAGGAAGGGGGGATACGCAGTATTTT. Residues: CASSYLTSGGRGDTQYF.

At least ten counts were recorded for this clonotype. V gene TRBV5-1 combines with J gene TRBJ2-7; 8 positions match TRBD2. The CDR3 length is 15 residues. Germline V gene sequence: CDR1 SGHRS, CDR2 YFSETQ. The J segment lost 3 bases and the V segment lost 5 bases, leaving 10 bases of the junction unmatched. The CDR3 nucleotides are TGCGCCAGCAGTACAAGCGGGGGCGCCTTCTACGAGCAGTACTTC. This encodes CASSTSGGAFYEQYF.

This clonotype was counted at least ten times. The chain is built from TRBV18 and TRBJ2-5; no clear D gene. Trimming cost V 2 bases and J 0 bases, with 4 bases left between them. Germline CDR1 KGHSH, CDR2 LQKENI. The CDR3 is 13 residues long. In DNA, the CDR3 is TGTGCCAGCTCACCAGCTGACCAAGAGACCCAGTACTTC. Its protein product is CASSPADQETQYF.

This clonotype was counted many times. The DNA is omitted, as the CDR3 cannot be located on it reliably, and the CDR3 follows TCRdb's listing. This CDR3 reads CASSFGRGTFF. This chain links TRBV7-2 with TRBJ1-1; whether TRBD1, the table's D call, matches the DNA was not checked. The length of the CDR3 is 11 amino acids, counting both ends. CDR1 and CDR2 (germline): SGHTA, FQGNSA.

In its sample, this clonotype was seen many times. The V and J genes are TRBV3-1 and TRBJ2-1; 10 bases are shared with TRBD2. Trimming cost V 6 bases and J 0 bases; bases outside gene matches: 11. CDR3 size: 18 residues. Germline V lookup: CDR1 LGHDT, CDR2 YNNKEL (reference sequence). In nucleotides, the CDR3 is TGTGCCAGCAGATACGGGACTAGCGATTCCAGCTCCTACAATGAGCAGTTCTTC. Translated, it gives CASRYGTSDSSSYNEQFF.

This clonotype occurred many times. V gene TRBV29-1 combines with J gene TRBJ1-5; 7 bases line up with TRBD1. V lost 4 bases and J lost 6; bases outside the gene matches: 12. Germline lookup yields CDR1 SQVTM and CDR2 ANQGSEA. The CDR3 runs 15 residues. In DNA, the CDR3 is TGCAGCGTTGTTTCTGACAGGGAGGAGGGTCAGCCCCAGCATTTT. This codes for CSVVSDREEGQPQHF.

This clonotype is deemed medium-sized. This rearrangement joins TRBV27 to TRBJ2-7, with D maybe TRBD1 (5 bases). V shed 3 bases and J shed 1 base, with 13 bases lying between them. Per germline, CDR1 MNHEY and CDR2 SMNVEV (reference sequence). The length of the CDR3 is 15 residues. CDR3 region: CASSFGRALSYEQYF. DNA of the CDR3: TGTGCCAGCAGTTTTGGCAGGGCCCTTTCCTACGAGCAGTACTTC.

The rearrangement links TRBV5-4 to TRBJ2-1, with D perhaps matching TRBD2 (5 bases). Looked up from germline, CDR1 is SGHNT and CDR2 is YYREEE (reference sequence). The CDR3 spans 15 residues. Trimming pared 4 bases from V and 1 base from J, leaving 12 bases between. CDR3 protein: CASSPREGSYNEQFF. CDR3 DNA sequence: TGTGCCAGCAGCCCCCGGGAAGGGTCCTACAATGAGCAGTTCTTC. The entire variable domain, with the rest obtained from reference TRBV5-4 and TRBJ2-1, is as follows: ETGVTQSPTHLIKTRGQQVTLRCSSQSGHNTVSWYQQALGQGPQFIFQYYREEENGRGNFPPRFSGLQFPNYSSELNVNALELDDSALYLCASSPREGSYNEQFFGPGTRLTVL.

This chain connects TRBV5-1 to TRBJ2-5; D is possibly TRBD1 or TRBD2 (5 bases each). The CDR3 has 14 amino acids. Germline loops: CDR1 SGHRS, CDR2 YFSETQ. Trimming cost V 6 bases and J 5 bases, with 17 bases left between them. CDR3 sequence reads: CASNKGSAWETQYF. CDR3 in DNA: TGCGCCAGCAATAAGGGGAGCGCTTGGGAGACCCAGTACTTC.

This clonotype occurred many times. V is TRBV27 and J is TRBJ2-3; D gene unclear. Germline V gene lookup returns CDR1 MNHEY and CDR2 SMNVEV (reference sequence). Deletions cut 5 bases from V and 1 base from J, with 10 bases between. CDR3 size: 14 residues. CDR3 residues: CASSPGYRTDTQYF. The CDR3 DNA reads TGTGCCAGCAGTCCTGGCTATCGCACAGATACGCAGTATTTT.

This clonotype has a handful of counts. V is TRBV29-1 and J is TRBJ2-1, with TRBD2 matching over 11 bases. Trimming at V came to 3 bases and at J to 3 bases, leaving 4 bases not matched to a gene. CDR3 length equals 15 residues. CDR1 SQVTM and CDR2 ANQGSEA come from the germline V gene. The CDR3, as DNA: TGCAGCGTTGAGGGACTAGCGGAGATCTACAATGAGCAGTTCTTC. It yields the protein CSVEGLAEIYNEQFF.

This clonotype was observed many times. This rearrangement joins TRBV28 to TRBJ2-2, with 7 nucleotides matching TRBD1. CDR1 MDHEN and CDR2 SYDVKM come from the germline V gene. After removal of 6 bases from V and 3 bases from J, the junction contained 4 bases not matched to a gene. This CDR3 is 14 amino acids long. CDR3 in amino acids: CASSWTGYTGELFF. CDR3 nucleotide sequence: TGTGCCAGCAGCTGGACAGGCTACACCGGGGAGCTGTTTTTT.